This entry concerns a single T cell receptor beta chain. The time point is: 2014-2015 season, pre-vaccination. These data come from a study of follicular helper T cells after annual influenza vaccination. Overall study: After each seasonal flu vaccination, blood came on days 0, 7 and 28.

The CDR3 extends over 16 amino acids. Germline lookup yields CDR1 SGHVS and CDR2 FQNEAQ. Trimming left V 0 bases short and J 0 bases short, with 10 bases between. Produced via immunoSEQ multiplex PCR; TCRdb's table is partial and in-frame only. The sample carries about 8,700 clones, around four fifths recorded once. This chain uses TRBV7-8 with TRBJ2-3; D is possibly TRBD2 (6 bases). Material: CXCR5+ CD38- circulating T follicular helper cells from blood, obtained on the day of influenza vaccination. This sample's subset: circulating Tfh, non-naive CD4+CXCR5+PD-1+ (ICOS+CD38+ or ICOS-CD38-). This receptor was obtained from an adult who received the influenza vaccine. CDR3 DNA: TGTGCCAGCAGCTTAGCGACGGGGACTAGCACAGATACGCAGTATTTT. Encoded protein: CASSLATGTSTDTQYF.